What follows are 23 T cell receptor beta chains derived from one specimen sequenced in a study of vaccination and CD4 T cells after COVID-19. Their antigen targets remain unknown. Oncomine TCR Beta short-read sequencing was applied to DNA from cultured CD4+ T cells. Cultured CD4+ T cells were the source of extracted genomic DNA. One entry per CDR3 protein, called by TCRdb with MiXCR from the PCR reads. The table lists some 10,000 distinct CDR3 sequences, under 35% of them singletons, with 10% to 15% in the top ten. Treatment noted: roughly nine-day PBMC culture with coronavirus spike peptide pools or control peptides (ViraFEST assay). Collection of the unexposed donor's CD4+ T cells took place before the COVID-19 pandemic (2011-2018). What was sequenced was CD4+ T cells from blood, cultured in vitro. The receptors originated from a human donor in good health.

The V and J genes are TRBV10-3 and TRBJ2-2; weak D call: TRBD1 (5 bases). Trimming pared 7 bases from V and 5 bases from J, leaving 11 bases between. There are 13 residues in the CDR3. The germline gives CDR1 ENHRY, CDR2 SYGVKD. Here the CDR3 reads CAITIDRTGELFF. Here the CDR3 DNA reads TGTGCCATCACCATAGACAGAACCGGGGAGCTGTTTTTT.

This rearrangement joins TRBV10-3 to TRBJ2-1, with TRBD2 matching over 12 bases. Germline V gene sequence: CDR1 ENHRY, CDR2 SYGVKD. Germline trimming cut 10 bases from V and 1 base from J; bases unmatched to any gene: 5. CDR3 length: 15 residues. The CDR3 DNA is TGTGCCACCTGGACTAGCGGGGTTTCCTACAATGAGCAGTTCTTC. Protein: CATWTSGVSYNEQFF.

This clonotype has more than one count but fewer than ten. The chain employs TRBV2 and TRBJ1-1; the D is unclear. This CDR3 comprises 13 residues. The germline gives CDR1 SNHLY, CDR2 FYNNEI. V lost 4 bases, J lost 1 base, and 7 bases lay in between. CDR3 region: CASSVQPNTEAFF. In DNA, the CDR3 is TGTGCCAGCAGTGTACAGCCGAACACTGAAGCTTTCTTT. Complete variable domain (other parts from reference TRBV2 and TRBJ1-1): EPEVTQTPSHQVTQMGQEVILRCVPISNHLYFYWYRQILGQKVEFLVSFYNNEISEKSEIFDDQFSVERPDGSNFTLKIRSTKLEDSAMYFCASSVQPNTEAFFGQGTRLTVV.

This clonotype turned up a few times. The rearrangement links TRBV28 to TRBJ2-7; 10 bases map to TRBD2. Germline CDR1 is MDHEN and CDR2 is SYDVKM. The CDR3 consists of 14 residues. The V and J ends lost 2 bases and 5 bases, in that order; junction bases with no gene match: 3. DNA of the CDR3: TGTGCCAGCAGTTTAGGGGGACTAGCGCACGAGCAGTACTTC. Translating it yields CASSLGGLAHEQYF. The variable domain in full, completed from reference TRBV28 and TRBJ2-7, reads DVKVTQSSRYLVKRTGEKVFLECVQDMDHENMFWYRQDPGLGLRLIYFSYDVKMKEKGDIPEGYSVSREKKERFSLILESASTNQTSMYLCASSLGGLAHEQYFGPGTRLTVT.

The V gene is TRBV30, the J gene TRBJ1-1; possibly TRBD1 for D (6 bases). V gave up 3 bases and J gave up 1 base, with 9 bases separating them. CDR1 GTSNPN and CDR2 SVGIG come from the germline V gene (reference sequence). The CDR3 extends over 13 amino acids. CDR3 DNA: TGTGCCTGGAGATGGGGGCGGAACACTGAAGCTTTCTTT. This translates into CAWRWGRNTEAFF.

The CDR3 DNA reads TGCAGTGCAAAGGGGGGCCCCACGAACACTGAAGCTTTCTTT. The encoded protein is CSAKGGPTNTEAFF. The chain is built from TRBV20-1 and TRBJ1-1; D is possibly TRBD1 (6 bases). This CDR3 contains 14 residues. CDR1 and CDR2 from the germline V gene are DFQATT and SNEGSKA (reference sequence). Trimming took off 6 bases at V and 1 base at J, with 15 bases between the two ends.

This clonotype has just a few counts. The chain combines TRBV11-1 with TRBJ2-3; D remains unclear. Trimming took 5 bases from V and 2 from J, leaving 2 bases between them. The CDR3 sequence is 11 residues long. Germline V gene lookup returns CDR1 SGHAT and CDR2 FQDESV (reference sequence). As DNA, the CDR3 is TGTGCCAGCAGCACCACAGATACGCAGTATTTT. It codes for CASSTTDTQYF.

The chain employs TRBV10-3 and TRBJ2-5, with D tentatively TRBD2 (5 bases). Trimming took 6 bases from V and 5 from J, leaving 16 bases between them. The length of the CDR3 is 14 residues. Germline V gene lookup returns CDR1 ENHRY and CDR2 SYGVKD. The CDR3 DNA is TGTGCCATCAGGGATTTGAGGGTCGGTGAGACCCAGTACTTC. The encoded protein is CAIRDLRVGETQYF.

The rearrangement uses TRBV25-1 and TRBJ2-2; D unresolved. V was clipped by 4 bases and J by 7 bases, with 13 bases between them. Germline V gene sequence: CDR1 MGHDK, CDR2 SYGVNS. CDR3 length equals 14 residues. CDR3 region: CASSVRLLGGELFF. The CDR3 DNA reads TGTGCCAGCAGTGTACGGTTGTTGGGCGGGGAGCTGTTTTTT.

This chain uses TRBV2 with TRBJ1-3, with D hard to call. Trimming removed 4 bases at V and 0 bases at J, with 7 bases between. This CDR3 region has 14 residues. CDR1 is SNHLY and CDR2 is FYNNEI in the germline V gene. In DNA, the CDR3 is TGTGCCAGCAGTGGACACTTCTCTGGAAACACCATATATTTT. It encodes CASSGHFSGNTIYF.

This clonotype was counted only a few times. The rearrangement uses TRBV20-1 and TRBJ1-5, with D unclear. Germline V lookup: CDR1 DFQATT, CDR2 SNEGSKA (reference sequence). The CDR3 is made up of 12 amino acids. The V end lost 3 bases, the J end lost 4 bases, and 7 bases lay between the germline ends. The CDR3 sequence: CSARAPNQPQHF. DNA of the CDR3: TGCAGTGCTAGGGCCCCAAATCAGCCCCAGCATTTT.

This clonotype occurred a few times. The rearrangement links TRBV6-5 to TRBJ2-1, with 13 bases that match TRBD2. The tail of the sequence fits TRBJ2-7 better, so the J call may be wrong. The CDR3 has 16 residues. CDR1 and CDR2 from the germline V gene are MNHEY and SVGAGI. The CDR3 DNA reads TGTGCCAGCAGTTCGCTGACTAGCGGGAGGAATGGGGAGCAGTACTTC. This translates into CASSSLTSGRNGEQYF.

The rearrangement links TRBV28 to TRBJ1-2, with D perhaps TRBD1 (5 bases). The V gene lost 9 bases and the J gene lost 3 bases, with 8 bases spanning the gap. Germline CDR1 is MDHEN and CDR2 is SYDVKM. The CDR3 extends over 11 amino acids. The CDR3 DNA reads as TGTGCCAGTGGGACGGACTATGGCTACACCTTC. It is translated as CASGTDYGYTF.

V is TRBV7-3 and J is TRBJ1-1; TRBD1 might be the D (5 bases). Germline CDR1 and CDR2: SGHTA and FQGTGA. The CDR3 extends over 15 amino acids. Between the trimmed V and J ends, which lost 2 bases and 4 bases, there was a span of 14 bases. This CDR3 reads CASSLGWGGTTEAFF. The CDR3 DNA is TGTGCCAGCAGCTTAGGGTGGGGGGGAACCACTGAAGCTTTCTTT.

Only a few counts were recorded for this clonotype. This chain joins TRBV28 and TRBJ1-1; the D is unclear. CDR1 and CDR2 from the germline V gene are MDHEN and SYDVKM. V was cut by 1 base and J by 8 bases, with 14 bases left in between. The CDR3 covers 14 residues. The CDR3 loop reads CASSLSSRRSEAFF. In DNA form, the CDR3 reads TGTGCCAGCAGTTTATCGAGTCGACGGTCGGAAGCTTTCTTT.

By sample share, this clonotype is medium-sized (0.01 to 0.1%). V is TRBV6-1 and J is TRBJ1-5, with a weak D call TRBD1 (6 bases). Trimming removed 6 bases from V and 7 bases from J, with 19 bases in between. From germline, CDR1 is MNHNS and CDR2 SASEGT. The CDR3 extends over 15 amino acids. CDR3 DNA sequence: TGTGCCAGCAGGCCGTCGGGGACATTCGGGCAGCCCCAGCATTTT. Translated, it gives CASRPSGTFGQPQHF.

The V call is TRBV6-2 or TRBV6-3, the J call TRBJ2-7; D may be TRBD1 (5 bases). Germline assignment: CDR1 MNHEY and CDR2 SVGEGT. The CDR3 loop spans 18 amino acids. V shed 4 bases and J shed 2 bases, with 24 bases lying between them. As DNA, the CDR3 is TGTGCCAGCAGTTCCCCTGGCCTCAAGACTGGGGCCCCCTACGAGCAGTACTTC. Protein sequence: CASSSPGLKTGAPYEQYF.

V gene TRBV19 combines with J gene TRBJ2-1; 11 positions agree with TRBD2. CDR3 length: 14 amino acids. The V and J ends lost 10 bases and 7 bases, in that order; junction bases with no gene match: 9. The germline gives CDR1 LNHDA, CDR2 SQIVND (reference sequence). The CDR3 DNA is TGTGCCACTTTAGCGGGAGGGCGGTGGAATGAGCAGTTCTTC. This encodes CATLAGGRWNEQFF.

This clonotype has just a few counts. This sequence joins TRBV6-2 or TRBV6-3 and TRBJ1-2; D gene unclear. Germline-derived CDR1 and CDR2 are MNHEY and SVGEGT. This CDR3 has 16 amino acids. The V end was cut by 0 bases, the J end by 0 bases, with 11 bases between. The CDR3 loop reads CASSYSMTDTNYGYTF. The CDR3 bases are TGTGCCAGCAGTTACTCGATGACGGATACTAACTATGGCTACACCTTC.

This clonotype has a handful of counts. The chain carries TRBV21-1 and TRBJ1-1; the tabulated D call, TRBD1, remains unverified against the DNA. TRBV21-1 is a pseudogene. The CDR3 loop spans 16 amino acids. The CDR3 reads CAALENRGFRVTEAFF. CDR3 nucleotides: TGTGCCGCTTTAGAGAACAGGGGGTTTCGGGTCACTGAAGCTTTCTTT.

The chain recombines TRBV20-1 with TRBJ1-3, with a weak D call TRBD1 (6 bases). Between the trimmed V and J ends, which lost 6 bases and 1 base, there was a span of 16 bases. Germline V CDR1 and CDR2: DFQATT, SNEGSKA (reference sequence). CDR3 size: 15 residues. The CDR3 loop reads CSASRGAPSGNTIYF. CDR3 in DNA: TGCAGTGCGAGTAGGGGGGCCCCTTCTGGAAACACCATATATTTT.

The chain employs TRBV7-8 and TRBJ2-5; 12 nucleotides agree with TRBD2. The germline CDR1 and CDR2 sequences are SGHVS and FQNEAQ. The CDR3 contains 14 residues. The ends lost 5 bases at V and 4 bases at J; junction bases unmatched: 2. In DNA form, the CDR3 reads TGTGCCAGCAGCGCGGGACTAGCGGGAGAGACCCAGTACTTC. Protein product: CASSAGLAGETQYF.

The rearrangement joins TRBV15 to TRBJ2-1, with D unclear. In germline, CDR1 is LNHNV, CDR2 YYDKDF (reference sequence). The CDR3 totals 16 residues. V was trimmed by 0 bases and J by 1 base, leaving 10 bases between them. This chain's CDR3 is CATSRDMVGSYNEQFF. CDR3 bases: TGTGCCACCAGCAGAGATATGGTTGGTTCCTACAATGAGCAGTTCTTC.